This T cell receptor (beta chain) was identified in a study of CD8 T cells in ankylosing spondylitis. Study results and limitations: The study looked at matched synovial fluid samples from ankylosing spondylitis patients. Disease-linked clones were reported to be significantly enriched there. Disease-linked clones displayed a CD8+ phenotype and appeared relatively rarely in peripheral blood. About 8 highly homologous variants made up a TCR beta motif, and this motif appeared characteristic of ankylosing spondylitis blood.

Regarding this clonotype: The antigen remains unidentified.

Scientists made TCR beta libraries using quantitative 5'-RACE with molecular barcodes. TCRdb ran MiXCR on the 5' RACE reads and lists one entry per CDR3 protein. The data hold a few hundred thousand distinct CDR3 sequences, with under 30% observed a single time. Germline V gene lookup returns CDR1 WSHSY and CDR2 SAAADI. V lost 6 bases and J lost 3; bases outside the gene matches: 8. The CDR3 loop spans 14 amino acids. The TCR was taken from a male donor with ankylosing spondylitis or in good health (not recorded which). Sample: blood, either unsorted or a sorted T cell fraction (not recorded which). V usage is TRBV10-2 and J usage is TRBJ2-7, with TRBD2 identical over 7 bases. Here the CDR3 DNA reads TGCGCCAGCAGGCCGGGACCGGGGGGCTACGAGCAGTACTTC. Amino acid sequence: CASRPGPGGYEQYF.